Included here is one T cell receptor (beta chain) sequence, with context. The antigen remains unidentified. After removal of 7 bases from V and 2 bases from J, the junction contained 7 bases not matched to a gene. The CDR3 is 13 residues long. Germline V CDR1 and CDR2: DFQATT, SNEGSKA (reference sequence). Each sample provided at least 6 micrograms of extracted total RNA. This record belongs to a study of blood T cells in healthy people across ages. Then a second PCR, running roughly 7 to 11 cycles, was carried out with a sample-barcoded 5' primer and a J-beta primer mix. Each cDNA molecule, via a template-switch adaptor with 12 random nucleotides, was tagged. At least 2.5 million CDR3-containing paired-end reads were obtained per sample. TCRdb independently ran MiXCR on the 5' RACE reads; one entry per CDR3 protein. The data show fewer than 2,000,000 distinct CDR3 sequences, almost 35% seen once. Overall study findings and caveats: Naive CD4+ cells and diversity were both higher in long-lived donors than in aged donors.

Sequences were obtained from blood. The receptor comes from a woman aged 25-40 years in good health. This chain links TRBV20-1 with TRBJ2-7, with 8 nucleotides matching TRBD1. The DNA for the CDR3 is TGCAGTGGAGAGGACAGGGTGACCTACGAGCAGTACTTC. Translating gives CSGEDRVTYEQYF.